This entry features one T cell receptor beta chain sequence. The antigen is unknown. The record originates from a study of radiation and T cells in renal cell carcinoma. Overall study results and limits: Baseline intratumoral clonotype presence is unknown without pretreatment biopsies.

The germline V gene has CDR1 LGHNA and CDR2 YSLEER. J lost 8 bases, V lost 4 bases, and 4 bases had no gene match. There are 13 residues in the CDR3. Method: immunoSEQ multiplex PCR; TCRdb's copy keeps in-frame clones and lacks some. The table has roughly 61,000 clones, 70% to 80% seen once. Time point denoted: blood 4 weeks post-SBRT, at nephrectomy. Noted treatment: 15 Gy SBRT to primary tumor, nephrectomy 4 weeks later. This sample comprised blood, obtained from a patient whose treatment included radiotherapy and nephrectomy. The receptor comes from a man in his 60s with renal cell carcinoma. The chain has TRBV4-3 and TRBJ1-2; 10 positions agree with TRBD1. CDR3 sequence reads: CASSRDRGGGYTF. The CDR3 DNA is TGCGCCAGCAGCCGGGACAGGGGAGGCGGCTACACCTTC.